This T cell receptor beta chain was sequenced in a study of cytomegalovirus exposure and HLA in healthy donors. Points from the study as a whole: HLA alleles were associated with some 16,000 TCR beta sequences in a later analysis at 0.05 false discovery rate.

The PCR contained 60 Vbeta and 13 Jbeta primers. TCRdb's table, derived via immunoSEQ multiplex PCR, lists solely in-frame clones and lacks some. The sample yields about 200,000 clones, more than 65% seen once. Only one count was recorded for this clone. Its antigen is unidentified. The CDR3 consists of 14 residues. Trimming cost V 3 bases and J 7 bases; bases outside gene matches: 9. Germline assignment: CDR1 MDHEN and CDR2 SYDVKM. Sequencing input: PBMCs. The chain uses TRBV28 and TRBJ2-7; 7 nucleotides align to TRBD2. The sequence was obtained from a young man in good health and CMV-seronegative. The chain's CDR3 is CASSFRGVSGEQYF. The CDR3 coding sequence is TGTGCCAGCAGTTTCCGGGGGGTTAGTGGGGAGCAGTACTTC.